A selection of T cell receptor beta chains follows, all from one sample in a study of beta chain features in type 1 diabetes. TCRdb's copy holds only in-frame clones and misses some; the assay was immunoSEQ multiplex PCR. The sample shows around 310,000 clones, approximately 15% of them seen only once. Sequenced input: naive CD4+ T cells from blood. These receptors all stem from a woman between 18 and 30 years old with type 1 diabetes. CDR3s include the opening cysteine and the closing phenylalanine or tryptophan. A D gene is named only where the DNA matches it firmly. The size entry is marked missing in some rows and otherwise reads once, few, many or a size class.

CASSLVPSGRGNEQFF	TGCGCCAGCAGCTTGGTCCCTAGCGGGAGGGGAAATGAGCAGTTCTTC	TRBV5-1	few	TRBD2	TRBJ2-1
CSVEDRRGSISGANVLTF	TGCAGCGTTGAAGATCGGAGAGGTTCTATTTCTGGGGCCAACGTCCTGACTTTC	TRBV29-1	-	-	TRBJ2-6
CASSFGRTDTYEQYF	TGCGCCAGCAGCTTTGGGCGGACAGACACCTACGAGCAGTACTTC	TRBV5-1	few	-	TRBJ2-7
CASSPPYQGLAYYTF	TGTGCCAGCTCACCACCGTATCAGGGGCTGGCGTACTACACCTTC	TRBV18	few	-	TRBJ1-2
CASRRGQGSQETQYF	TGCGCCAGCAGACGCGGACAGGGCAGTCAAGAGACCCAGTACTTC	TRBV5-1	few	TRBD1	TRBJ2-5
CASSIPPQETQYF	TGTGCCAGTAGTATCCCCCCACAAGAGACCCAGTACTTC	TRBV19	few	-	TRBJ2-5
CASSLEFRRVTDTQYF	TGTGCCAGCAGCTTAGAATTTCGGAGGGTCACAGATACGCAGTATTTT	TRBV7-9	-	-	TRBJ2-3
CASSLQGARETQYF	TGTGCCAGCAGTTTACAGGGGGCGCGGGAGACCCAGTACTTC	TRBV28	-	TRBD1	TRBJ2-5
CASSPFRVTGGDLNTEAFF	TGTGCCAGCTCACCCTTTAGGGTGACAGGCGGCGACTTGAACACTGAAGCTTTCTTT	TRBV18	-	-	TRBJ1-1
CASSVAPAGSNTEAFF	TGTGCCAGCAGCGTAGCTCCAGCAGGATCGAACACTGAAGCTTTCTTT	TRBV9	-	-	TRBJ1-1
CAISSKGTGEGYTF	TGTGCCATCAGTTCAAAGGGGACGGGGGAGGGCTACACCTTC	TRBV10-3	few	-	TRBJ1-2
CASSPGGGPYNEQFF	TGTGCCAGCTCACCAGGCGGGGGCCCCTACAATGAGCAGTTCTTC	TRBV18	-	-	TRBJ2-1
CASSYGQGGNTIYF	TGTGCCAGCAGTTACGGGCAGGGAGGAAACACCATATATTTT	TRBV6-5	-	-	TRBJ1-3
CASSAPGLSYNEQFF	TGTGCCAGCAGTGCCCCGGGACTCTCCTACAATGAGCAGTTCTTC	TRBV25-1	few	-	TRBJ2-1
CASSLALASGTDTQYF	TGTGCCAGCAGCTTGGCATTGGCTAGCGGCACAGATACGCAGTATTTT	TRBV5-4	few	-	TRBJ2-3
CATSRVLAGGGDTQYF	TGTGCCACCAGCAGAGTACTAGCGGGAGGGGGAGATACGCAGTATTTT	TRBV15	-	TRBD2	TRBJ2-3
CASSETSGMGSYNEQFF	TGTGCCAGCAGTGAAACTAGCGGGATGGGGTCCTACAATGAGCAGTTCTTC	TRBV27	-	TRBD2	TRBJ2-1
CASSFAGSTDTQYF	TGTGCCAGCAGCTTTGCGGGAAGCACAGATACGCAGTATTTT	TRBV7-3	-	-	TRBJ2-3
CSAGQNTEAFF	TGCAGTGCTGGGCAGAACACTGAAGCTTTCTTT	TRBV20-1	few	-	TRBJ1-1
CASSLGLAGGSYEQYF	TGTGCCAGCAGCCTGGGACTAGCGGGAGGCTCTTACGAGCAGTACTTC	TRBV5-4	few	TRBD2	TRBJ2-7
CASSLVLAGGKHTDTQYF	TGCGCCAGCAGCTTGGTGCTAGCGGGAGGGAAACACACAGATACGCAGTATTTT	TRBV5-1	-	TRBD2	TRBJ2-3
CAISLDAPDTQYF	TGTGCCATCAGCTTAGATGCCCCAGATACGCAGTATTTT	TRBV10-3	-	-	TRBJ2-3
CAISQGQSRYTF	TGTGCCATCAGTCAAGGACAGAGCCGGTACACCTTC	TRBV10-3	-	-	TRBJ1-2
CASTPASLKNIQYF	TGTGCCAGTACCCCGGCTAGCCTAAAAAACATTCAGTACTTC	TRBV19	-	-	TRBJ2-4
CASSSGTGRWNEQFF	TGTGCCAGCAGCTCCGGGACAGGGCGTTGGAATGAGCAGTTCTTC	TRBV5-4	-	TRBD1	TRBJ2-1
CASSQNRGYEQFF	TGTGCCAGCAGCCAAAACAGGGGGTATGAGCAGTTCTTC	TRBV28	few	TRBD1	TRBJ2-1
CASSPRVGTEAFF	TGCGCCAGCAGCCCTCGGGTCGGCACTGAAGCTTTCTTT	TRBV5-1	-	-	TRBJ1-1
CASAQGPYEQYF	TGTGCCAGTGCGCAGGGGCCCTACGAGCAGTACTTC	TRBV19	-	-	TRBJ2-7
CSVDPDTNTEAFF	TGCAGCGTTGATCCCGACACGAACACTGAAGCTTTCTTT	TRBV29-1	-	-	TRBJ1-1
CASSSTSGGYNEQFF	TGTGCCAGCAGTTCCACTAGCGGAGGCTACAATGAGCAGTTCTTC	TRBV6-5	few	TRBD2	TRBJ2-1
CASSESGRATDTQYF	TGTGCCAGCAGTGAGAGCGGGAGGGCCACAGATACGCAGTATTTT	TRBV25-1	-	TRBD2	TRBJ2-3
CASSPPNWEGPNQPQHF	TGTGCCAGCAGCCCCCCCAACTGGGAGGGACCCAATCAGCCCCAGCATTTT	TRBV25-1	-	-	TRBJ1-5
CASSSGDRAEAFF	TGTGCCAGCAGTTCAGGGGATAGGGCTGAAGCTTTCTTT	TRBV27	-	-	TRBJ1-1
CASSYPLGDEQFF	TGTGCCAGCAGCTACCCACTTGGTGATGAGCAGTTCTTC	TRBV7-9	-	-	TRBJ2-1
CASSWTSVSTDTQYF	TGCGCCAGCAGCTGGACTAGCGTGAGCACAGATACGCAGTATTTT	TRBV5-1	-	TRBD2	TRBJ2-3
CASIPGLAGGEQFF	TGTGCCAGCATCCCGGGACTAGCGGGAGGTGAGCAGTTCTTC	TRBV2	-	TRBD2	TRBJ2-1
CAIRQTGSGTEAFF	TGTGCCATCAGGCAAACAGGGTCCGGCACTGAAGCTTTCTTT	TRBV10-3	-	-	TRBJ1-1
CASSTETGTNTGELFF	TGTGCCAGCAGTACCGAGACTGGTACGAACACCGGGGAGCTGTTTTTT	TRBV2	-	-	TRBJ2-2
CASSTNYGYTF	TGTGCCAGCAGTACTAACTATGGCTACACCTTC	TRBV5-5	-	-	TRBJ1-2
CASSLWTSNEQFF	TGTGCCAGCAGCTTATGGACTAGCAATGAGCAGTTCTTC	TRBV11-2	few	TRBD2	TRBJ2-1
CASSLAENEQYF	TGCGCCAGCAGCTTGGCCGAGAACGAGCAGTACTTC	TRBV5-1	few	-	TRBJ2-7
CASRQGGVELFF	TGTGCCAGCAGACAGGGGGGTGTGGAGCTGTTTTTT	TRBV28	-	TRBD1	TRBJ2-2
CAWSDIGGYQETQYF	TGTGCCTGGAGTGACATCGGGGGATACCAAGAGACCCAGTACTTC	TRBV30	few	-	TRBJ2-5
CASRPRQGALSGANVLTF	TGTGCCAGCAGGCCTAGACAGGGGGCCCTCTCTGGGGCCAACGTCCTGACTTTC	TRBV7-9	-	TRBD1	TRBJ2-6
CASSESSDRDYEQYF	TGCGCCAGCAGTGAGTCGAGCGACAGGGACTACGAGCAGTACTTC	TRBV10-2	-	TRBD1	TRBJ2-7
CASSLSGDTEAFF	TGCGCCAGCAGCTTGAGCGGGGACACTGAAGCTTTCTTT	TRBV5-1	few	-	TRBJ1-1
CAWNAIKGQAAGNTIYF	TGTGCCTGGAACGCGATAAAGGGACAGGCAGCTGGAAACACCATATATTTT	TRBV30	few	TRBD1	TRBJ1-3
CASSFPGGMTDTQYF	TGTGCCAGCAGCTTTCCAGGGGGCATGACAGATACGCAGTATTTT	TRBV5-4	few	TRBD1	TRBJ2-3
CASSQGGQRLTDTQYF	TGTGCCAGCAGCCAAGGGGGACAGCGCCTCACAGATACGCAGTATTTT	TRBV14	-	TRBD1	TRBJ2-3
CASSLAAGRADTQYF	TGCGCCAGCAGCTTGGCAGCGGGACGGGCAGATACGCAGTATTTT	TRBV5-1	-	TRBD2	TRBJ2-3
CASSPGQLTYGEQFF	TGCGCCAGCAGCCCAGGACAACTCACGTACGGTGAGCAGTTCTTC	TRBV5-1	-	-	TRBJ2-1
CASSPVGSRDNEQFF	TGTGCCAGCAGCCCGGTGGGTAGCAGGGACAATGAGCAGTTCTTC	TRBV9	-	-	TRBJ2-1
CSSLQQTTIGEPTDTQYF	TGCAGCTCTCTTCAGCAGACTACCATCGGCGAACCGACAGATACGCAGTATTTT	TRBV29-1	few	-	TRBJ2-3